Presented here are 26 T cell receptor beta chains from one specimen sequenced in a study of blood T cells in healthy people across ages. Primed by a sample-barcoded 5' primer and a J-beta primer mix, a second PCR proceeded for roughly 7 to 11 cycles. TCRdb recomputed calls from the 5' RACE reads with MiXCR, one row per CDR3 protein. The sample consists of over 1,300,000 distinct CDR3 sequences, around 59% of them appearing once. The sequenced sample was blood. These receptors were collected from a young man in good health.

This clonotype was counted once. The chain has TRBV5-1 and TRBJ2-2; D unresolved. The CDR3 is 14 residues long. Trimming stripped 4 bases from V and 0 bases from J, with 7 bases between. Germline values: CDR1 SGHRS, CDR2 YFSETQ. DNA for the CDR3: TGCGCCAGCAGCCCCAACTCGAACACCGGGGAGCTGTTTTTT. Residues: CASSPNSNTGELFF.

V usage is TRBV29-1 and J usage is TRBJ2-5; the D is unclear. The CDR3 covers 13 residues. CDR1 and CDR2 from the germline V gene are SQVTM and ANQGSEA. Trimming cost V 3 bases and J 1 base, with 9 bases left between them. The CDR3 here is CSVDAAAQETQYF. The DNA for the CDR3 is TGCAGCGTTGACGCGGCAGCCCAAGAGACCCAGTACTTC.

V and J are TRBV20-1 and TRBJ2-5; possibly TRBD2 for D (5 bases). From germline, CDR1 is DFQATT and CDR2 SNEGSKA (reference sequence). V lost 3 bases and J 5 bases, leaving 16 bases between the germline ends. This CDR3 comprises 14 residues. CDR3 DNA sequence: TGCAGTGCTAGTCTGGTGGAGGTGGGCGAGACCCAGTACTTC. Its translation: CSASLVEVGETQYF.

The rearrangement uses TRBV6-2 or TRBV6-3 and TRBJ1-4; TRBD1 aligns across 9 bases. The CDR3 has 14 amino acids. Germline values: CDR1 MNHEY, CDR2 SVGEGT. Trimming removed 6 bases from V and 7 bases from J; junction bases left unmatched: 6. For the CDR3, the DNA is TGTGCCAGCAGCCGCGGACAGGGGATTGAAAAACTGTTTTTT. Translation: CASSRGQGIEKLFF.

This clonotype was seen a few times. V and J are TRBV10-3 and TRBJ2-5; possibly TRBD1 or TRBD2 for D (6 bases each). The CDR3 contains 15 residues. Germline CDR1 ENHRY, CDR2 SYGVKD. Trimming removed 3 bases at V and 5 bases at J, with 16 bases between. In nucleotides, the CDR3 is TGTGCCATCAGTGAAGGGGGGACGGATAGGGAGACCCAGTACTTC. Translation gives CAISEGGTDRETQYF.

CDR3 amino acids: CASKVASGPNTGELFF. CDR3 sequence (DNA): TGTGCCAGCAAGGTGGCTAGCGGGCCGAACACCGGGGAGCTGTTTTTT. The genes are TRBV2 and TRBJ2-2, with 8 nucleotides matching TRBD2. CDR1 is SNHLY and CDR2 is FYNNEI in the germline V gene. Trimming at V came to 7 bases and at J to 0 bases, leaving 7 bases not matched to a gene. The CDR3 extends over 16 amino acids. The full variable domain, rest sourced from reference TRBV2 and TRBJ2-2, is EPEVTQTPSHQVTQMGQEVILRCVPISNHLYFYWYRQILGQKVEFLVSFYNNEISEKSEIFDDQFSVERPDGSNFTLKIRSTKLEDSAMYFCASKVASGPNTGELFFGEGSRLTVL.

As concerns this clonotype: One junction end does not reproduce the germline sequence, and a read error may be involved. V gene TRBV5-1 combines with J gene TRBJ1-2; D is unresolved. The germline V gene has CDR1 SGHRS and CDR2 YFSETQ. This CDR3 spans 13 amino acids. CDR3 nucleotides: TGTGCCAGCAACCATTTCGAGGGCTATGGCTACACCTTC. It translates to CASNHFEGYGYTF.

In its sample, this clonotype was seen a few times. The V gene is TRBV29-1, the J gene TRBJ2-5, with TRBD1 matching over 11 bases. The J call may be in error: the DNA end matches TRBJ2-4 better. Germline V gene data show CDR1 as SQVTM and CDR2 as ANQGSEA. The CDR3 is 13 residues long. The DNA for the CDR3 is TGCAGCGCCACTGGGACAGGGGGGAACATTCAGTACTTC. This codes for CSATGTGGNIQYF.

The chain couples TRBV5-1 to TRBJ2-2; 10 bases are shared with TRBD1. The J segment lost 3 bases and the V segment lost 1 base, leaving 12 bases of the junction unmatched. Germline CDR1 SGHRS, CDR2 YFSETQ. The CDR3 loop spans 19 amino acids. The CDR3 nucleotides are TGCGCCAGCAGCTTGCTAGCACCGGGACAGGGGCCCGACACCGGGGAGCTGTTTTTT. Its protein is CASSLLAPGQGPDTGELFF. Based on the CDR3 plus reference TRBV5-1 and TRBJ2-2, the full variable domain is KAGVTQTPRYLIKTRGQQVTLSCSPISGHRSVSWYQQTPGQGLQFLFEYFSETQRNKGNFPGRFSGRQFSNSRSEMNVSTLELGDSALYLCASSLLAPGQGPDTGELFFGEGSRLTVL.

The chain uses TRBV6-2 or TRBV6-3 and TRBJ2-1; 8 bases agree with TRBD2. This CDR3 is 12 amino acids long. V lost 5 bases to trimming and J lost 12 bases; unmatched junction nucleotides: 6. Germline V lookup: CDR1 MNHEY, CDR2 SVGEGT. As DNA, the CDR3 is TGTGCCAGCAGTCCTAAGCGGGGGACGCAGTTCTTC. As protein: CASSPKRGTQFF.

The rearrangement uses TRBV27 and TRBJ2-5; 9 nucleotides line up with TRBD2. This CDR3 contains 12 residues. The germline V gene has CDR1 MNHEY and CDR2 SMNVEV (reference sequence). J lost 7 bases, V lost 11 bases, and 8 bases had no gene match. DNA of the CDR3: TGTGCCGTCGGCTCTAGCGGGGCGACCCAGTACTTC. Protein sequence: CAVGSSGATQYF.

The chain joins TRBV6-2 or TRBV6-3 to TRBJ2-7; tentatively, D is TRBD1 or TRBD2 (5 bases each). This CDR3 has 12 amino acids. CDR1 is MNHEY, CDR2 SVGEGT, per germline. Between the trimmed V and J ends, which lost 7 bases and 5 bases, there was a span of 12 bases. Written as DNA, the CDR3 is TGTGCCAGCACGGGGCAGACCCACGAGCAGTACTTC. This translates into CASTGQTHEQYF.

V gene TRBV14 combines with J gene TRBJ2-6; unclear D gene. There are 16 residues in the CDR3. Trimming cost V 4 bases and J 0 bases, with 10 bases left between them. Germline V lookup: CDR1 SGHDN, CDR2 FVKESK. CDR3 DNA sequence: TGTGCCAGCAGCCGTAGTGGAATCTCTGGGGCCAACGTCCTGACTTTC. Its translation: CASSRSGISGANVLTF.

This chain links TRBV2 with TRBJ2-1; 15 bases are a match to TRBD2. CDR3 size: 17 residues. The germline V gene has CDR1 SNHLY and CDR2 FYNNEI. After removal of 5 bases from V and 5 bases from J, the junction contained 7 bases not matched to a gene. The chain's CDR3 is CASSRTSGRAYDNEQFF. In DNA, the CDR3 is TGTGCCAGCAGTCGGACTAGCGGGAGGGCTTATGACAATGAGCAGTTCTTC.

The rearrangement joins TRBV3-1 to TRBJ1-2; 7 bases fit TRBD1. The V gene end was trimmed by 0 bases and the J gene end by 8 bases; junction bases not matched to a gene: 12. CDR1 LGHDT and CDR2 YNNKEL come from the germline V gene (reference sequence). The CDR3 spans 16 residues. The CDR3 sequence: CASSQDLADRRYGYTF. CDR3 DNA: TGTGCCAGCAGCCAAGATCTGGCGGACAGGAGGTACGGCTACACCTTC.

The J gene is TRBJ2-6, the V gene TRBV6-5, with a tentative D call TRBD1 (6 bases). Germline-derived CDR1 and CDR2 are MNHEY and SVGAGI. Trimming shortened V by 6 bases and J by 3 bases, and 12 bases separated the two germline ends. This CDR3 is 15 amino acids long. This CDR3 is CASRPSGVGANVLTF. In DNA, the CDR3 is TGTGCCAGCAGGCCTTCAGGGGTTGGGGCCAACGTCCTGACTTTC.

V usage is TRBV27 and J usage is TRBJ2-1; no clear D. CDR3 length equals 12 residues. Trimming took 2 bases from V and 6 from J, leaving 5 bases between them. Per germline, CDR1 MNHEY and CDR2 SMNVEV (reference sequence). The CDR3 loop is CASSLTLNEQFF. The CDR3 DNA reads TGTGCCAGCAGTTTAACCCTCAATGAGCAGTTCTTC.

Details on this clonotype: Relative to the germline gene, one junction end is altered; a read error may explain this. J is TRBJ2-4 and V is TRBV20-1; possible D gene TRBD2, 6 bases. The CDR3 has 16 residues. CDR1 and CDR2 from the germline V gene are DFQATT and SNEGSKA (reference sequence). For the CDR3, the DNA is TGCGGTGCTAGAGAGTCCGGGGGAGGAGCCAAAAACATTCAGTACTTC. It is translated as CGARESGGGAKNIQYF.

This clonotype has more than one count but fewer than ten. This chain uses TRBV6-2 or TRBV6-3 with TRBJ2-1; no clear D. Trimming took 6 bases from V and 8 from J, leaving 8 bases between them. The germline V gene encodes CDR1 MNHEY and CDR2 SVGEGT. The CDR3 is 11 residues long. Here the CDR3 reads CASSLPHEQFF. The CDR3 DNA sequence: TGTGCCAGCAGCCTCCCCCATGAGCAGTTCTTC.

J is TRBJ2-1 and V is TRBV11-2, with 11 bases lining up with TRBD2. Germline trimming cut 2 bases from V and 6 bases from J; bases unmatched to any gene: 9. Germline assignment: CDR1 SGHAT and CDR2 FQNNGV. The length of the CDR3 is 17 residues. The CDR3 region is CASSLSSGRAYGNEQFF. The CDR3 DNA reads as TGTGCCAGCAGCTTAAGTAGCGGGAGGGCCTACGGCAATGAGCAGTTCTTC. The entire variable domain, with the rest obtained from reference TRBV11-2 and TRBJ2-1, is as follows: EAGVAQSPRYKIIEKRQSVAFWCNPISGHATLYWYQQILGQGPKLLIQFQNNGVVDDSQLPKDRFSAERLKGVDSTLKIQPAKLEDSAVYLCASSLSSGRAYGNEQFFGPGTRLTVL.

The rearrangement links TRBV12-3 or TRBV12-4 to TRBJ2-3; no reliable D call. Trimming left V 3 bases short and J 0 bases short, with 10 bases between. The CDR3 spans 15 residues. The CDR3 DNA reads TGTGCCAGCAGTTTGGATCCGACTAGCACAGATACGCAGTATTTT. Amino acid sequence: CASSLDPTSTDTQYF.

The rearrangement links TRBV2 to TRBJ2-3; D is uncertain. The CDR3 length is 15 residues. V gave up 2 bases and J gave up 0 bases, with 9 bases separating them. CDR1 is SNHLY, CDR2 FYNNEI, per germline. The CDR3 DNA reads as TGTGCCAGCAGTGAACTCGTATCTAGCACAGATACGCAGTATTTT. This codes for CASSELVSSTDTQYF.

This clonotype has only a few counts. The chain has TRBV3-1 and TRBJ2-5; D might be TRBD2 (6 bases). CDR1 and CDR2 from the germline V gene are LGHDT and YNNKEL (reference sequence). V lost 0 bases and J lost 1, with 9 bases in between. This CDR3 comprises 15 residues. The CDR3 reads CASSQEGLTQETQYF. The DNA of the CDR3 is TGTGCCAGCAGCCAAGAGGGACTCACCCAAGAGACCCAGTACTTC.

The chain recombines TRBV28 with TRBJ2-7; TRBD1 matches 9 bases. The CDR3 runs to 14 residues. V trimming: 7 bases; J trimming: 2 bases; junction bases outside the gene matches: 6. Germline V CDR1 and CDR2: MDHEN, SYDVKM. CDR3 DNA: TGTGCCAGCACCCCGGGACAGGGACCCTACGAGCAGTACTTC. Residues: CASTPGQGPYEQYF.

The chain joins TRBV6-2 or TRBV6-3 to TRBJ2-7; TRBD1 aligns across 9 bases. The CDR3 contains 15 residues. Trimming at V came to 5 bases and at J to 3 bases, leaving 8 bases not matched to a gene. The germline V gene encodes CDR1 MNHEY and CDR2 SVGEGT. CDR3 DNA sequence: TGTGCCAGCAGTACACCGGGACAGGGAGACTACGAGCAGTACTTC. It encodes CASSTPGQGDYEQYF.

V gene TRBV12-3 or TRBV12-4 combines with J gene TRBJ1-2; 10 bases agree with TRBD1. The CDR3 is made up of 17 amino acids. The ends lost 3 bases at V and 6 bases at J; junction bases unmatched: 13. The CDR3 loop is CASSFELTGGVRHGYTF. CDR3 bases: TGTGCCAGCAGTTTCGAACTGACAGGGGGCGTTCGACATGGCTACACCTTC.